This record concerns one T cell receptor beta chain sequence. Assay: immunoSEQ multiplex PCR; the TCRdb copy retains only in-frame clones and omits some. Here the sample spans about 59,000 clones, roughly 79% being singletons. This sample was taken from a study of T cells in tuberculosis. CDR3 size: 14 residues. The germline gives CDR1 LNHDA, CDR2 SQIVND (reference sequence). Trimming took off 3 bases at V and 3 bases at J, with 11 bases between the two ends. Thawed, overnight-rested PBMC were stained with GMM-loaded CD1B tetramer, viability dye and anti-CD3, then sorted. CD1B tetramers were loaded with Rhodococcus equi-derived C32 glucose monomycolate. CD14-expressing monocytes were removed from PBMC before cryopreservation and sorting. Each donor contributed roughly 91,000 sorted tetramer-negative cells.

The receptor's source is an adult woman with latent tuberculosis. The chain is built from TRBV19 and TRBJ1-2, with D perhaps matching TRBD1 (5 bases). Material for sequencing was CD1b-GMM tetramer-negative cells sorted from PBMCs. The CDR3 spells CASSIWGDDYGYTF. CDR3 coding DNA: TGTGCCAGTAGTATTTGGGGGGATGACTATGGCTACACCTTC.